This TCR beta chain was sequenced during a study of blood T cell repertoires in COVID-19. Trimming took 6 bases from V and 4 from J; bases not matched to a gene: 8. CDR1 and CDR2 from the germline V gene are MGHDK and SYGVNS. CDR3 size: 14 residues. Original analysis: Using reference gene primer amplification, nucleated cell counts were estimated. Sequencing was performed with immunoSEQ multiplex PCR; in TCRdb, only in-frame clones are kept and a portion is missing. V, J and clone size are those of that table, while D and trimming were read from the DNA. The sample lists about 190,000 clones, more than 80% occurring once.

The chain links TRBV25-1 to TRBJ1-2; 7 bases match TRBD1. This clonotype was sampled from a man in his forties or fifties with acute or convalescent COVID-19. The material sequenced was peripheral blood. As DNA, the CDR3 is TGTGCCAGCAGCCCGACAGGGTTGAGCTATGGCTACACCTTC. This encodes CASSPTGLSYGYTF.